The 29 T cell receptor beta chains reported below all come from one sample, sequenced in a study of PD-1 blockade in classical Hodgkin lymphoma (dated by TCRdb to the early 2020s). In light of the paper, this sample's time point label describes: cycle 4 day 1 (C4D1), after about 6 weeks of nivolumab. Every trial patient had relapsed after autologous stem cell transplantation, and cohorts A, B and C differed in prior brentuximab vedotin exposure. A Miltenyi CD4+ T cell isolation kit was used for magnetic negative selection to purify CD4+ T cells from thawed PBMCs. Library prep was done by the immunoSEQ multiplex PCR assay. TCRdb obtained this table from immuneACCESS and retained in-frame rearrangements with V and J assigned. These tables miss some clones; where compared with another copy, unresolved V genes account for less than half of the shortfall, and the remainder is unexplained. The sample data list around 37,000 clones, and roughly 90% of these were observed just once. 0.25% to 0.35% of the sample is held by the ten biggest clonotypes.

The starting material was CD4+ T cells from blood, obtained before the fourth cycle of nivolumab. Source of these receptors: a human donor with classical Hodgkin lymphoma.

The rearrangement links TRBV18 to TRBJ2-7; D unresolved. CDR1 is KGHSH and CDR2 is LQKENI in the germline V gene. The CDR3 runs to 12 residues. Trimming shortened V by 1 base and J by 3 bases, and 4 bases separated the two germline ends. The CDR3 sequence: CASSPRNYEQYF. For the CDR3, the DNA is TGTGCCAGCTCACCACGCAACTACGAGCAGTACTTC.

The chain joins TRBV9 to TRBJ1-3; D gene unclear. Germline CDR1 and CDR2: SGDLS and YYNGEE. The CDR3 loop spans 15 amino acids. V was clipped by 0 bases and J by 0 bases, with 7 bases between them. The CDR3 region has the DNA TGTGCCAGCAGCGTAGGCACCTACTCTGGAAACACCATATATTTT. Its protein product is CASSVGTYSGNTIYF.

The chain couples TRBV10-3 to TRBJ2-7; D is possibly TRBD1 (6 bases). The germline CDR1 and CDR2 sequences are ENHRY and SYGVKD. This CDR3 is built from 18 residues. The V end was cut by 8 bases, the J end by 0 bases, with 26 bases between. Here the CDR3 reads CAIARADGSGTTSYEQYF. CDR3 sequence (DNA): TGTGCCATCGCCCGAGCCGATGGTTCGGGGACAACCTCCTACGAGCAGTACTTC.

The chain has TRBV18 and TRBJ2-1; D remains unclear. CDR1 and CDR2 from the germline V gene are KGHSH and LQKENI. This CDR3 spans 14 amino acids. Trimming left V 4 bases short and J 3 bases short, with 10 bases between. In DNA, the CDR3 is TGTGCCAGCTCACGGGATTCTGTCTACAATGAGCAGTTCTTC. It encodes CASSRDSVYNEQFF.

J is TRBJ2-7 and V is TRBV19; 9 nucleotides agree with TRBD1. With V trimmed by 5 bases and J by 3 bases, 17 bases remained unmatched. Germline V gene sequence: CDR1 LNHDA, CDR2 SQIVND (reference sequence). There are 18 residues in the CDR3. The CDR3 region is CASSGPYRGRNLDYEQYF. CDR3 sequence (DNA): TGTGCCAGTAGTGGACCCTACAGGGGGCGAAATTTGGACTACGAGCAGTACTTC.

This chain links TRBV18 with TRBJ2-1; 10 nucleotides agree with TRBD1. Germline CDR1 and CDR2: KGHSH and LQKENI. The CDR3 contains 15 residues. With V trimmed by 3 bases and J by 7 bases, 6 bases remained unmatched. The DNA of the CDR3 is TGTGCCAGCTCACCCGGGACAGGGGAGGGGAATGAGCAGTTCTTC. Amino acids: CASSPGTGEGNEQFF.

The chain recombines TRBV6-1 with TRBJ2-1; D call uncertain. CDR3 length: 12 residues. The V gene's germline CDR1 is MNHNS and CDR2 SASEGT. The V gene lost 2 bases and the J gene lost 7 bases, with 6 bases spanning the gap. The CDR3 reads CASSERSNEQFF. CDR3 nucleotide sequence: TGTGCCAGCAGTGAAAGGAGTAATGAGCAGTTCTTC.

This chain connects TRBV4-1 to TRBJ1-2; TRBD1 aligns across 8 bases. Germline CDR1 reads MGHRA; CDR2 reads YSYEKL. The CDR3 is 16 amino acids. With 4 bases clipped from V and 4 bases from J, the junction kept 11 bases outside the gene matches. CDR3 region: CASSPPGQVLPYGYTF. In nucleotides, the CDR3 is TGCGCCAGCAGCCCCCCGGGACAGGTTTTACCCTATGGCTACACCTTC.

V and J are TRBV2 and TRBJ2-7; 10 nucleotides match TRBD2. The CDR3 sequence is 15 residues long. Germline assignment: CDR1 SNHLY and CDR2 FYNNEI. V gave up 7 bases and J gave up 0 bases; unmatched junction bases: 6. The CDR3 loop reads CASTLSGRRSYEQYF. DNA for the CDR3: TGTGCCAGCACGCTTAGCGGGAGGCGCTCCTACGAGCAGTACTTC.

In its sample, this clone was seen once. The chain has TRBV19 and TRBJ1-1; maybe TRBD1 (5 bases). Germline CDR1 and CDR2: LNHDA and SQIVND (reference sequence). V was pared by 10 bases and J by 0 bases, with 21 bases between. The CDR3 sequence is 16 residues long. The CDR3 is CATRDDSYSMNTEAFF. As DNA, the CDR3 is TGTGCCACCAGAGACGACAGTTACTCCATGAACACTGAAGCTTTCTTT.

This sequence joins TRBV6-6 and TRBJ2-1; D possibly matches TRBD1 or TRBD2 (6 bases each). This CDR3 spans 15 amino acids. V lost 6 bases to trimming and J lost 5 bases, with 17 bases between them. Germline V gene lookup returns CDR1 MNHNY and CDR2 SVGAGI (reference sequence). The CDR3 DNA reads as TGTGCCAGCAGGGAGGGACAAGGAATAAACAATGAGCAGTTCTTC. Translated, it gives CASREGQGINNEQFF.

This chain joins TRBV30 and TRBJ1-5; 8 nucleotides match TRBD1. This CDR3 spans 14 amino acids. J gave up 4 bases and V 3 bases, and 5 bases lay outside the gene matches. CDR1 is GTSNPN and CDR2 is SVGIG in the germline V gene (reference sequence). The CDR3 nucleotides are TGTGCCTGGAGCCCCGGGACAGGAAATCAGCCCCAGCATTTT. Translated, it gives CAWSPGTGNQPQHF.

J is TRBJ2-2 and V is TRBV29-1; possibly TRBD2 for D (5 bases). CDR3 length: 17 amino acids. With 4 bases removed from V and 4 bases from J, the gap between germline ends came to 22 bases. Germline CDR1 is SQVTM and CDR2 is ANQGSEA. CDR3 DNA sequence: TGCAGCGTTGGACCAGGAGGCAAGGTTTCTGGCACCGGGGAGCTGTTTTTT. Its protein product is CSVGPGGKVSGTGELFF.

This chain connects TRBV7-8 to TRBJ1-5; D not resolved. This CDR3 has 14 residues. The V gene lost 3 bases and the J gene lost 9 bases, with 15 bases spanning the gap. Germline CDR1 and CDR2: SGHVS and FQNEAQ. The CDR3 loop is CASSLLTAEGPQHF. CDR3 DNA: TGTGCCAGCAGCTTGTTAACAGCCGAGGGGCCCCAGCATTTT.

This sequence joins TRBV29-1 and TRBJ2-7; TRBD1 matches at 7 bases. V was clipped by 7 bases and J by 4 bases; unmatched bases: 10. Germline V gives CDR1 SQVTM, CDR2 ANQGSEA. The CDR3 sequence is 13 residues long. Here the CDR3 reads CSAGQNTEYEQYF. Written as DNA, the CDR3 is TGCAGCGCGGGACAGAATACGGAGTACGAGCAGTACTTC.

This chain uses TRBV7-9 with TRBJ1-2, with D perhaps TRBD1 (6 bases). The CDR3 is 12 amino acids. Germline V gene lookup returns CDR1 SEHNR and CDR2 FQNEAQ (reference sequence). The V and J ends lost 9 bases and 4 bases respectively, with 12 bases between them. The CDR3 region is CASTGSGYGYTF. The CDR3 bases are TGTGCCAGTACAGGGTCTGGCTATGGCTACACCTTC.

The chain couples TRBV30 to TRBJ2-5; 7 nucleotides match TRBD2. Germline lookup yields CDR1 GTSNPN and CDR2 SVGIG (reference sequence). The V and J ends lost 1 base and 6 bases, in that order; junction bases with no gene match: 2. The CDR3 has 12 residues. The DNA for the CDR3 is TGTGCCTGGAGTGGGGGAGGGCAGACCCAGTACTTC. Translation gives CAWSGGGQTQYF.

The V and J genes are TRBV6-6 and TRBJ2-1, with TRBD2 matching 10 bases. The germline V gene encodes CDR1 MNHNY and CDR2 SVGAGI (reference sequence). Trimming at V came to 0 bases and at J to 8 bases, leaving 7 bases not matched to a gene. The CDR3 spans 16 residues. The CDR3 reads CASSYSPSGSRYEQFF. The CDR3 DNA reads TGTGCCAGCAGTTACTCGCCTAGCGGGAGTAGGTATGAGCAGTTCTTC.

J is TRBJ2-1 and V is TRBV2; D uncertain. The CDR3 is 15 amino acids. The germline gives CDR1 SNHLY, CDR2 FYNNEI. The V gene lost 8 bases and the J gene lost 12 bases, with 26 bases spanning the gap. CDR3 nucleotides: TGTGCCAGCCTACCCTTTAGGACGGCTGATGAGCGGCAGTTCTTC. Encoded protein: CASLPFRTADERQFF. Combining the CDR3 with reference TRBV2 and TRBJ2-1 gives the whole variable domain EPEVTQTPSHQVTQMGQEVILRCVPISNHLYFYWYRQILGQKVEFLVSFYNNEISEKSEIFDDQFSVERPDGSNFTLKIRSTKLEDSAMYFCASLPFRTADERQFFGPGTRLTVL.

The chain has TRBV29-1 and TRBJ2-7; 8 nucleotides align to TRBD2. The CDR3 extends over 14 amino acids. V lost 3 bases, J lost 4 bases, and 8 bases stayed unmatched. From germline, CDR1 is SQVTM and CDR2 ANQGSEA. The CDR3 nucleotides are TGCAGCGTTGACAGTCCAGCGGGAGCGTACGAGCAGTACTTC. Its protein is CSVDSPAGAYEQYF.

The rearrangement links TRBV5-6 to TRBJ2-7; D possibly matches TRBD1 or TRBD2 (7 bases each). Trimming left V 0 bases short and J 3 bases short, with 10 bases between. Germline CDR1 SGHDT, CDR2 YYEEEE. This CDR3 is built from 14 residues. CDR3 in amino acids: CASSLARGGYEQYF. The DNA of the CDR3 is TGTGCCAGCAGCTTGGCCAGGGGGGGCTACGAGCAGTACTTC.

The V and J genes are TRBV29-1 and TRBJ1-2; no clear D gene. The V end was cut by 0 bases, the J end by 6 bases, with 14 bases between. The CDR3 is 14 amino acids. Germline loops: CDR1 SQVTM, CDR2 ANQGSEA. CDR3 in DNA: TGCAGCGTTGAAGATCGAGGAATGAGGAATGGCTACACCTTC. It codes for CSVEDRGMRNGYTF.

The genes are TRBV4-2 and TRBJ1-2; D ambiguous. The germline CDR1 and CDR2 sequences are LGHNA and YNFKEQ. The CDR3 covers 16 residues. With 0 bases removed from V and 2 bases from J, the gap between germline ends came to 13 bases. CDR3 DNA: TGTGCCAGCAGCCAAGAGCAGGAGGATCGGAACTATGGCTACACCTTC. Translated: CASSQEQEDRNYGYTF.

The J gene is TRBJ1-5, the V gene TRBV7-9, with D perhaps TRBD1 (6 bases). The germline CDR1 and CDR2 sequences are SEHNR and FQNEAQ (reference sequence). The CDR3 loop spans 14 amino acids. The ends were cut back, 0 bases at V and 7 bases at J, with 10 bases in the middle. The CDR3 sequence is CASSLAGGLQPQHF. The CDR3 region has the DNA TGTGCCAGCAGCTTAGCTGGGGGGCTACAGCCCCAGCATTTT.

The chain carries TRBV11-2 and TRBJ1-5; 9 bases line up with TRBD1. Trimming cost V 5 bases and J 4 bases; bases outside gene matches: 3. The CDR3 totals 14 residues. Germline V gene lookup returns CDR1 SGHAT and CDR2 FQNNGV. The DNA of the CDR3 is TGTGCCAGCAGCCAAGGACAGGGGAATCAGCCCCAGCATTTT. This gives the protein CASSQGQGNQPQHF. Full variable domain (missing parts from reference TRBV11-2 and TRBJ1-5): EAGVAQSPRYKIIEKRQSVAFWCNPISGHATLYWYQQILGQGPKLLIQFQNNGVVDDSQLPKDRFSAERLKGVDSTLKIQPAKLEDSAVYLCASSQGQGNQPQHFGDGTRLSIL.

The chain couples TRBV7-6 to TRBJ2-6, with D possibly being TRBD1 (5 bases). V was clipped by 5 bases and J by 0 bases, with 17 bases between them. The germline CDR1 and CDR2 sequences are SGHVS and FNYEAQ. The CDR3 contains 18 residues. The chain's CDR3 is CASSPQGTPFSGANVLTF. CDR3 nucleotides: TGTGCCAGCAGCCCGCAGGGCACTCCCTTCTCTGGGGCCAACGTCCTGACTTTC.

This chain uses TRBV4-1 with TRBJ2-5; 12 bases are shared with TRBD2. The CDR3 sequence is 17 residues long. Trimming at V came to 0 bases and at J to 4 bases, leaving 6 bases not matched to a gene. Germline V CDR1 and CDR2: MGHRA, YSYEKL. The CDR3 is CASSQDALAGGRETQYF. CDR3 nucleotide sequence: TGCGCCAGCAGCCAAGATGCGCTAGCGGGAGGGCGAGAGACCCAGTACTTC.

The V call is TRBV5-1, the J call TRBJ2-1, with TRBD1 identical over 7 bases. The germline V gene has CDR1 SGHRS and CDR2 YFSETQ. CDR3 length equals 13 residues. The V and J ends lost 7 bases and 3 bases, in that order; junction bases with no gene match: 4. The CDR3 DNA reads TGCGCCAGCGGGACAGCAAACTACAATGAGCAGTTCTTC. It is translated as CASGTANYNEQFF.

This chain uses TRBV9 with TRBJ1-2; D is uncertain. In germline, CDR1 is SGDLS, CDR2 YYNGEE. This CDR3 contains 15 residues. The V end lost 0 bases, the J end lost 8 bases, and 17 bases lay between the germline ends. CDR3 DNA sequence: TGTGCCAGCAGCGTAGAAGAAGGGCGAGAAAGGGGCTACACCTTC. Protein: CASSVEEGRERGYTF.